Below are 25 T cell receptor beta chains sequenced from a single sample in a study of T cell clones after liver transplantation. TCRdb's copy holds only in-frame clones and misses some; the assay was immunoSEQ multiplex PCR. The repertoire holds over 100,000 clones, with 80% to 85% as singletons. Sequencing was performed on CD4+ T cells from blood, taken before liver transplant. The source of these receptors is a human donor who received a liver transplant.

The genes are TRBV6-6 and TRBJ2-1, with 14 positions matching TRBD2. V dropped 0 bases and J dropped 13; count of bases not matched to a gene: 8. CDR3 length equals 16 residues. Germline loops: CDR1 MNHNY, CDR2 SVGAGI (reference sequence). The CDR3 bases are TGTGCCAGCAGTTACTCGAACCCGGGACTAGCGGGGGCACAGTTCTTC. Residues: CASSYSNPGLAGAQFF.

J is TRBJ2-3 and V is TRBV18, with 12 bases fitting TRBD2. The CDR3 contains 17 residues. In germline, CDR1 is KGHSH, CDR2 LQKENI. Trimming at V came to 2 bases and at J to 4 bases, leaving 7 bases not matched to a gene. The CDR3 here is CASSPSPSGRAADTQYF. Written as DNA, the CDR3 is TGTGCCAGCTCACCAAGCCCTAGCGGGAGGGCCGCAGATACGCAGTATTTT.

The V call is TRBV19, the J call TRBJ1-6, with 10 nucleotides matching TRBD1. CDR1 is LNHDA and CDR2 is SQIVND in the germline V gene (reference sequence). After removal of 6 bases from V and 9 bases from J, the junction contained 8 bases not matched to a gene. This CDR3 region has 15 residues. The CDR3 loop reads CASSLGQGGISPLHF. CDR3 nucleotide sequence: TGTGCCAGTAGCCTCGGACAGGGGGGAATTTCACCCCTCCACTTT.

The rearrangement joins TRBV9 to TRBJ1-2, with 7 bases matching TRBD1. The junction had 7 bases not matched to a gene; V was cut back by 6 bases and J by 5 bases. Germline V gene data show CDR1 as SGDLS and CDR2 as YYNGEE. The CDR3 loop spans 13 amino acids. CDR3 nucleotide sequence: TGTGCCAGCAATCAGGGGGTAGGGTATGGCTACACCTTC. The encoded protein is CASNQGVGYGYTF. Full variable domain (missing parts from reference TRBV9 and TRBJ1-2): DSGVTQTPKHLITATGQRVTLRCSPRSGDLSVYWYQQSLDQGLQFLIQYYNGEERAKGNILERFSAQQFPDLHSELNLSSLELGDSALYFCASNQGVGYGYTFGSGTRLTVV.

The gene calls are TRBV4-1 and TRBJ1-5; maybe TRBD1 (5 bases). CDR1 is MGHRA, CDR2 YSYEKL, per germline. V shed 4 bases and J shed 0 bases, with 13 bases lying between them. The CDR3 consists of 16 residues. CDR3 protein: CASSLDPGNSNQPQHF. Here the CDR3 DNA reads TGCGCCAGCAGCCTCGACCCAGGGAATAGCAATCAGCCCCAGCATTTT.

J is TRBJ2-7 and V is TRBV7-2; TRBD1 agrees at 10 bases. V lost 5 bases and J lost 3; bases outside the gene matches: 1. Germline V lookup: CDR1 SGHTA, CDR2 FQGNSA. There are 13 residues in the CDR3. CDR3 nucleotide sequence: TGTGCCAGCAGCGGGGACAGGGGCTACGAGCAGTACTTC. It encodes CASSGDRGYEQYF.

This CDR3 is CASSFGLAGGQAYSTDTQYF. The DNA of the CDR3 is TGTGCCAGCAGTTTCGGACTAGCGGGAGGCCAGGCCTATAGCACAGATACGCAGTATTTT. This chain uses TRBV27 with TRBJ2-3; 14 nucleotides line up with TRBD2. This CDR3 contains 20 residues. The V and J ends lost 3 bases and 0 bases, in that order; junction bases with no gene match: 11. The germline CDR1 and CDR2 sequences are MNHEY and SMNVEV (reference sequence).

The chain joins TRBV29-1 to TRBJ1-2; D unclear. The CDR3 has 12 amino acids. Germline CDR1 SQVTM, CDR2 ANQGSEA. Trimming shortened V by 4 bases and J by 4 bases, and 10 bases separated the two germline ends. DNA for the CDR3: TGCAGCGTTGTTCGGCAGGCCTATGGCTACACCTTC. This encodes CSVVRQAYGYTF.

This clone was recorded only once. The CDR3: CASTLDTTSGYTF. CDR3 DNA: TGTGCCAGCACTCTGGACACGACGAGTGGCTACACCTTC. The chain is built from TRBV6-6 and TRBJ1-2, with D possibly matching TRBD1 (5 bases). V was trimmed by 7 bases and J by 7 bases, leaving 16 bases between them. Germline loops: CDR1 MNHNY, CDR2 SVGAGI (reference sequence). This CDR3 comprises 13 residues.

The chain has TRBV19 and TRBJ2-1; 7 bases map to TRBD1. Trimming cost V 3 bases and J 9 bases; bases outside gene matches: 8. This CDR3 spans 14 amino acids. The V gene's germline CDR1 is LNHDA and CDR2 SQIVND (reference sequence). The CDR3 loop reads CASSIFDWDSEQFF. The CDR3 region has the DNA TGTGCCAGTAGTATTTTCGATTGGGACAGTGAGCAGTTCTTC.

The J gene is TRBJ1-5, the V gene TRBV7-2; tentative D call: TRBD1 (6 bases). The germline CDR1 and CDR2 sequences are SGHTA and FQGNSA. Trimming took 7 bases from V and 2 from J, leaving 21 bases between them. CDR3 length equals 17 residues. CDR3 region: CASTLEGGARRNQPQHF. CDR3 sequence (DNA): TGTGCCAGCACCCTTGAGGGGGGGGCCCGCCGCAATCAGCCCCAGCATTTT.

The rearrangement uses TRBV9 and TRBJ2-3, with D possibly called TRBD1 or TRBD2 (5 bases each). Germline CDR1 and CDR2: SGDLS and YYNGEE. The CDR3 contains 14 residues. Trimming took 4 bases from V and 2 from J, leaving 11 bases between them. The CDR3 bases are TGTGCCAGCAGCCTCCGGGACGTCACAGATACGCAGTATTTT. As protein: CASSLRDVTDTQYF.

This clone was picked up a small number of times. This sequence joins TRBV25-1 and TRBJ1-1; no definite D call. The CDR3 consists of 16 residues. Germline-derived CDR1 and CDR2 are MGHDK and SYGVNS. Trimming shortened V by 1 base and J by 1 base, and 13 bases separated the two germline ends. The DNA of the CDR3 is TGTGCCAGCAGTGAATTCCCGCGTGGCGCGAACACTGAAGCTTTCTTT. As protein: CASSEFPRGANTEAFF.

The V and J genes are TRBV21-1 and TRBJ2-7; TRBD2 is the table's D call, not checked against the DNA. TRBV21-1 is a listed pseudogene. The CDR3 is made up of 20 amino acids. CDR3: CASSKKACGVSEDLSYEQYF. CDR3 bases: TGTGCCAGCAGCAAAAAGGCCTGCGGTGTGTCGGAGGATCTCTCCTACGAGCAGTACTTC.

The rearrangement joins TRBV7-3 to TRBJ2-3; no firm D call. The CDR3 contains 16 residues. Germline assignment: CDR1 SGHTA and CDR2 FQGTGA. Between the trimmed V and J ends, which lost 0 bases and 1 base, there was a span of 11 bases. The CDR3, as DNA: TGTGCCAGCAGCTTAACAGGCAACCCGCGCACAGATACGCAGTATTTT. This sequence encodes CASSLTGNPRTDTQYF.

This chain links TRBV6-5 with TRBJ1-2; D may be TRBD1 (6 bases). CDR1 and CDR2 (germline): MNHEY, SVGAGI. This CDR3 has 15 residues. Trimming removed 0 bases from V and 4 bases from J, with 12 bases in between. CDR3 coding DNA: TGTGCCAGCAGTTACTCGAGGGGGACAAGCTATGGCTACACCTTC. As protein: CASSYSRGTSYGYTF.

This clone was seen only a few times. The chain links TRBV9 to TRBJ1-6; D not resolved. Germline CDR1 SGDLS, CDR2 YYNGEE. Trimming shortened V by 4 bases and J by 6 bases, and 14 bases separated the two germline ends. The CDR3 spans 15 residues. The CDR3 nucleotides are TGTGCCAGCAGCCCCGCAGGCCGCGGTAATTCACCCCTCCACTTT. It translates to CASSPAGRGNSPLHF. Based on the CDR3 plus reference TRBV9 and TRBJ1-6, the full variable domain is DSGVTQTPKHLITATGQRVTLRCSPRSGDLSVYWYQQSLDQGLQFLIQYYNGEERAKGNILERFSAQQFPDLHSELNLSSLELGDSALYFCASSPAGRGNSPLHFGNGTRLTVT.

The genes are TRBV30 and TRBJ1-3; D is unresolved. Germline assignment: CDR1 GTSNPN and CDR2 SVGIG (reference sequence). Trimming pared 2 bases from V and 3 bases from J, leaving 20 bases between. The CDR3 has 17 residues. CDR3 nucleotides: TGTGCCTGGAGTATGTGGAGGGCGCCGGTCCGTGGAAACACCATATATTTT. This translates into CAWSMWRAPVRGNTIYF.

The genes are TRBV7-8 and TRBJ1-2; D not certain. The CDR3 loop spans 13 amino acids. Trimming pared 4 bases from V and 4 bases from J, leaving 10 bases between. Germline-derived CDR1 and CDR2 are SGHVS and FQNEAQ. The CDR3 here is CASSSDGLYGYTF. CDR3 bases: TGTGCCAGCAGCTCGGACGGTCTCTATGGCTACACCTTC.

V and J are TRBV7-2 and TRBJ1-2; 10 bases map to TRBD1. CDR3 size: 17 residues. Germline lookup yields CDR1 SGHTA and CDR2 FQGNSA. Unmatched junction bases numbered 13, after V lost 2 bases and J lost 7 bases. CDR3 region: CASSLREPGQGNFGYTF. The CDR3 DNA is TGTGCCAGCAGCTTAAGAGAACCGGGACAGGGGAATTTTGGCTACACCTTC.

This sequence joins TRBV27 and TRBJ2-3, with 11 bases aligning to TRBD2. Trimming removed 2 bases from V and 3 bases from J; junction bases left unmatched: 7. Germline lookup yields CDR1 MNHEY and CDR2 SMNVEV (reference sequence). The CDR3 covers 17 residues. The CDR3 nucleotides read TGTGCCAGCAGTTTAGCCACTAGCGGGGGCTGGACAGATACGCAGTATTTT. Translating it yields CASSLATSGGWTDTQYF.

This clone was found a few times. V and J are TRBV7-2 and TRBJ2-3, with a tentative D call TRBD2 (7 bases). Germline V CDR1 and CDR2: SGHTA, FQGNSA. The CDR3 sequence is 15 residues long. Trimming cost V 5 bases and J 2 bases, with 14 bases left between them. CDR3 nucleotide sequence: TGTGCCAGCAGCCGGGGGGCCTCTCCCACAGATACGCAGTATTTT. It encodes CASSRGASPTDTQYF.

This clone was recorded a few times. V and J are TRBV7-2 and TRBJ2-2, with D hard to call. The germline V gene encodes CDR1 SGHTA and CDR2 FQGNSA. This CDR3 is built from 15 residues. V dropped 3 bases and J dropped 0 bases, with 8 bases sitting between them. This chain's CDR3 is CASSFTATNTGELFF. CDR3 DNA sequence: TGTGCCAGCAGCTTCACAGCCACGAACACCGGGGAGCTGTTTTTT.

J is TRBJ1-1 and V is TRBV7-2; TRBD1 might be the D (5 bases). Germline V gene lookup returns CDR1 SGHTA and CDR2 FQGNSA. This CDR3 is 15 amino acids long. V lost 0 bases to trimming and J lost 3 bases, with 11 bases between them. The CDR3 DNA follows: TGTGCCAGCAGCTTAGCGGAAGGGGCGCACACTGAAGCTTTCTTT. Translating gives CASSLAEGAHTEAFF.

This clone was seen only once. V is TRBV29-1 and J is TRBJ2-7; TRBD2 matches 7 bases. J was trimmed by 2 bases and V by 6 bases; bases with no gene match: 7. This CDR3 has 13 amino acids. Germline V CDR1 and CDR2: SQVTM, ANQGSEA. CDR3 sequence reads: CSVAKRGAYEQYF. CDR3 coding DNA: TGCAGCGTCGCGAAGCGGGGTGCCTACGAGCAGTACTTC.